This entry features one T cell receptor (beta chain) sequence. Per the germline V gene, CDR1 is SGHVS and CDR2 is FQNEAQ. The trim removed 5 bases at V and 2 bases at J, leaving 4 bases unmatched. CDR3 length: 15 amino acids. Each participant's cohort was designated according to participant-reported clinical history. The sample is drawn from a study of blood T cell repertoires in COVID-19. Authors' analysis steps: Estimates of nucleated cell counts were drawn from the amplification of reference gene primers. TCRdb's copy holds only in-frame clones and misses some; the assay was immunoSEQ multiplex PCR. For V, J and clone size, that table is used; D and trimming come from the DNA. The top ten hold roughly 3.2% of the sample, which has about 190,000 clones, approximately 84% seen once.

The sequencing input was PBMCs or T cells enriched from blood (not recorded which). The chain uses TRBV7-8 and TRBJ2-2; TRBD2 aligns across 8 bases. The sequence was collected from a young woman who had recovered from COVID-19. DNA for the CDR3: TGTGCCAGCAGCGTTAGCGGGACTAACACCGGGGAGCTGTTTTTT. Amino acids: CASSVSGTNTGELFF.